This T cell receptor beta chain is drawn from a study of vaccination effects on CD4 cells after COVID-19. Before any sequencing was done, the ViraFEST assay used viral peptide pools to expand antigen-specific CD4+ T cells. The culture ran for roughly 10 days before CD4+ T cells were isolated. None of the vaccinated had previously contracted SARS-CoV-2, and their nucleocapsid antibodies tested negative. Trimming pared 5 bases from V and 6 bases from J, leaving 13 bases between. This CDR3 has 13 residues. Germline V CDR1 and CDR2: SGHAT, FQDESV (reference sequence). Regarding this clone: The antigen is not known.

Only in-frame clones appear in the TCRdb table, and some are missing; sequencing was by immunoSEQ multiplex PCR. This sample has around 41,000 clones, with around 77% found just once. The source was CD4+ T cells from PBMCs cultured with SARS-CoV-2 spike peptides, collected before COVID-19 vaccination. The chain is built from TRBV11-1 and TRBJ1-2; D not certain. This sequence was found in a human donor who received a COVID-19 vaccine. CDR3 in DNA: TGTGCCAGCAGCCCCCCGGGGAGGAATGGCTACACCTTC. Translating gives CASSPPGRNGYTF.